This T cell receptor (beta chain) was found in a study of T cell changes during pregnancy in multiple sclerosis. The V and J ends lost 1 base and 6 bases respectively, with 10 bases between them. This CDR3 contains 13 residues. CDR1 MGHRA and CDR2 YSYEKL come from the germline V gene. Sequencing used immunoSEQ multiplex PCR; TCRdb keeps in-frame clones, though not all of them. The sample carries about 53,000 clones, approximately 91% recorded once. The genes are TRBV4-1 and TRBJ2-7; a possible D gene is TRBD2 (5 bases). The TCR originated in a female donor with multiple sclerosis, enrolled in a pregnancy study. Sequences were derived from CD4+ T cells from peripheral blood mononuclear cells, sampled in the third trimester of pregnancy. CDR3 DNA sequence: TGCGCCAGCAGCCAAGGGGGAGCCCGCGAGCAGTACTTC. Amino acid sequence: CASSQGGAREQYF.